The sample holds many counts of the clone carrying this TCR beta chain. The antigen is not known. Documented time point: newly diagnosed GD, antithyroid drugs for less than 3 months. The authors made the TCR library using RNA they extracted from PBMCs. This sample stems from a study of regulatory T cells in long-lasting Graves disease. In the study overall: Less than 3 months of antithyroid drugs had been taken by newly diagnosed Graves' patients.

This CDR3 comprises 13 residues. Losses at the gene ends were 6 bases for V and 6 bases for J; bases not matched to a gene: 11. Germline V gene data show CDR1 as SQVTM and CDR2 as ANQGSEA. Assembly of TCR beta libraries relied on iRepertoire HTBI primers together with Arm-PCR of CDR3 regions. Each CDR3 protein is one row after TCRdb ran MiXCR on the multiplex PCR reads. In the table there are roughly 420,000 distinct CDR3 sequences, less than 20% of which are singletons. Study-level points and caveats: Among persistent patients, a larger number of public clonotypes were shared (2,741) than among newly diagnosed patients (under 1,000).

A further study also used this sample, focusing on T cells in Graves' hyperthyroidism and ophthalmopathy. That work adds: Thyroid ultrasound and orbital computed tomography, with clinical symptoms and serum thyroxine and TRAb, informed diagnoses. During a first-round RT-PCR of the TCR CDR3, the HTBI primer set was used.

This material consisted of peripheral blood mononuclear cells (PBMCs), taken at new diagnosis, from a patient treated with antithyroid drugs. The source of this sequence is a woman in her 30s with Graves disease. The rearrangement links TRBV29-1 to TRBJ2-7; 7 nucleotides align to TRBD1. This CDR3 reads CSVVDRERREQYF. In DNA, the CDR3 is TGCAGCGTCGTCGACAGGGAGCGGCGCGAGCAGTACTTC.